Shown below are 6 T cell receptor beta chains from a single sample sequenced in a study of blood T cell repertoires in COVID-19. Only in-frame clones appear in the TCRdb table, and some are missing; sequencing was by immunoSEQ multiplex PCR. Of a few hundred thousand clones listed, 83% are singletons. The sequenced sample was peripheral blood. All receptors come from a woman under 40 with COVID-19, enrolled during active disease.

This chain uses TRBV7-9 with TRBJ2-7; TRBD2 is a possible D gene (5 bases). V lost 5 bases and J lost 3, with 8 bases in between. Germline loops: CDR1 SEHNR, CDR2 FQNEAQ (reference sequence). The length of the CDR3 is 12 residues. DNA for the CDR3: TGTGCCAGCAGCCCAGGACTCTACGAGCAGTACTTC. Residues: CASSPGLYEQYF.

J is TRBJ2-7 and V is TRBV4-1; D is possibly TRBD1 (7 bases). The CDR3 runs 14 residues. Per germline, CDR1 MGHRA and CDR2 YSYEKL. V dropped 4 bases and J dropped 0 bases, with 10 bases sitting between them. The CDR3 sequence: CASSRQGLSYEQYF. DNA of the CDR3: TGCGCCAGCAGCCGACAGGGACTCTCCTACGAGCAGTACTTC.

The chain links TRBV5-4 to TRBJ2-2; 9 bases align to TRBD2. CDR3 size: 14 residues. Trimming cost V 4 bases and J 6 bases; bases outside gene matches: 4. Looked up from germline, CDR1 is SGHNT and CDR2 is YYREEE (reference sequence). CDR3 sequence: CASSPGLAAGELFF. CDR3 coding DNA: TGTGCCAGCAGCCCGGGACTAGCCGCCGGGGAGCTGTTTTTT.

The chain couples TRBV2 to TRBJ2-3, with 8 bases that match TRBD1. Germline trimming cut 7 bases from V and 2 bases from J; bases unmatched to any gene: 8. CDR1 SNHLY and CDR2 FYNNEI come from the germline V gene. The CDR3 runs 15 residues. As DNA, the CDR3 is TGTGCCAGCATGGCCGGGACAGGTTTCACAGATACGCAGTATTTT. Translation: CASMAGTGFTDTQYF.

This chain's CDR3 is CASSSTGVDEKLFF. CDR3 in DNA: TGTGCCAGCAGCTCGACAGGGGTCGATGAAAAACTGTTTTTT. This rearrangement joins TRBV7-9 to TRBJ1-4; 8 nucleotides agree with TRBD1. This CDR3 contains 14 residues. V lost 4 bases, J lost 6 bases, and 4 bases stayed unmatched. Per germline, CDR1 SEHNR and CDR2 FQNEAQ (reference sequence).

The V call is TRBV5-4, the J call TRBJ1-1, with D possibly matching TRBD1 (5 bases). V lost 1 base to trimming and J lost 2 bases, with 9 bases between them. The CDR3 has 14 residues. Germline V CDR1 and CDR2: SGHNT, YYREEE (reference sequence). CDR3 in amino acids: CASSLSGFNTEAFF. The CDR3 DNA reads TGTGCCAGCAGCTTGTCAGGGTTCAACACTGAAGCTTTCTTT.